Below are 22 T cell receptor beta chains sequenced from a single sample in a study of T cells after yellow fever vaccination. One entry per CDR3 protein results from TCRdb running MiXCR on the 5' RACE reads. Found here are some 250,000 distinct CDR3 sequences, roughly 7.2% of them singletons; the top ten hold approximately 0.84%. The sample in question was CD4+ T cells sorted from PBMCs, obtained 15 days after the yellow fever booster vaccination. These receptors were taken from a man between 25 and 39 years old who received the YFV17D yellow fever vaccine.

The gene calls are TRBV25-1 and TRBJ1-2; D unclear. Germline V lookup: CDR1 MGHDK, CDR2 SYGVNS. The CDR3 spans 14 residues. The V end was cut by 9 bases, the J end by 4 bases, with 18 bases between. CDR3 DNA sequence: TGTGCCAGTACCAAGACGGGGTCGGTCTATGGCTACACCTTC. Translating gives CASTKTGSVYGYTF.

The table lists this clonotype with a few counts. The chain has TRBV11-2 and TRBJ2-1, with TRBD2 matching 13 bases. Germline values: CDR1 SGHAT, CDR2 FQNNGV. V lost 5 bases to trimming and J lost 0 bases; unmatched junction nucleotides: 13. The CDR3 contains 20 residues. In DNA form, the CDR3 reads TGTGCCAGCAGCCGGCAAGGGACTAGCGGGAAGGTCAACTCCTACAATGAGCAGTTCTTC. Translation: CASSRQGTSGKVNSYNEQFF.

This clonotype was found a few times. The chain combines TRBV27 with TRBJ2-1, with D possibly being TRBD1 or TRBD2 (5 bases each). Germline V CDR1 and CDR2: MNHEY, SMNVEV (reference sequence). Trimming cost V 6 bases and J 3 bases, with 15 bases left between them. This CDR3 has 15 residues. This CDR3 reads CASRLGGALYNEQFF. CDR3 nucleotide sequence: TGTGCCAGCAGACTAGGTGGGGCCCTCTACAATGAGCAGTTCTTC.

This clonotype was found a few times. This chain joins TRBV6-1 and TRBJ2-7, with 8 bases lining up with TRBD2. CDR1 is MNHNS, CDR2 SASEGT, per germline. V lost 7 bases and J lost 2; bases outside the gene matches: 4. The CDR3 has 13 residues. The CDR3 coding sequence is TGTGCCAGCACCGCGGGAGGTGCCTACGAGCAGTACTTC. It yields the protein CASTAGGAYEQYF.

This clonotype was seen ten or more times. V is TRBV7-6 and J is TRBJ2-1, with D possibly matching TRBD2 (5 bases). Per germline, CDR1 SGHVS and CDR2 FNYEAQ. The germline V and J ends were trimmed by 1 base and 7 bases, with 8 bases remaining between them. This CDR3 contains 13 residues. CDR3 DNA: TGTGCCAGCAGCTTAGTTCGGGGAAATGAGCAGTTCTTC. Translating gives CASSLVRGNEQFF.

This clonotype was recorded many times. The chain employs TRBV3-1 and TRBJ2-7; a weak D match, TRBD1 (6 bases). Trimming left V 4 bases short and J 9 bases short, with 22 bases between. The CDR3 is 15 amino acids. Germline CDR1 LGHDT, CDR2 YNNKEL (reference sequence). The CDR3 sequence: CASSPLGDKGKRQYF. The CDR3 bases are TGTGCCAGCAGCCCCCTCGGGGACAAGGGAAAGCGGCAGTACTTC.

This clonotype was found many times. The chain links TRBV27 to TRBJ2-1, with 8 bases that match TRBD2. Germline V lookup: CDR1 MNHEY, CDR2 SMNVEV (reference sequence). CDR3 length equals 15 residues. V shed 5 bases, J shed 1 base, and the junction held 4 bases outside the gene matches. The CDR3 sequence: CASSRERESYNEQFF. For the CDR3, the DNA is TGTGCCAGCAGTCGCGAGCGGGAGTCCTACAATGAGCAGTTCTTC.

The genes are TRBV29-1 and TRBJ2-1, with D hard to call. V was shortened by 6 bases and J by 15 bases, with 18 bases between the two germline ends. The germline V gene encodes CDR1 SQVTM and CDR2 ANQGSEA. The CDR3 runs to 11 residues. Written as DNA, the CDR3 is TGCAGCGTCCTCGTGCGGAGCTGGTGGTTCTTC. Encoded protein: CSVLVRSWWFF.

This clonotype appeared many times. CDR3 sequence reads: CSVEGGIRSGFYEQYF. The CDR3 DNA is TGCAGCGTTGAGGGAGGGATCCGCTCTGGCTTCTACGAGCAGTACTTC. This chain links TRBV29-1 with TRBJ2-7; TRBD2 matches 7 bases. The CDR3 is 16 amino acids. In germline, CDR1 is SQVTM, CDR2 ANQGSEA. The junction had 14 bases not matched to a gene; V was cut back by 3 bases and J by 3 bases.

This clonotype was observed at least ten times. The chain is built from TRBV5-1 and TRBJ2-2; 16 nucleotides line up with TRBD2. Germline CDR1 reads SGHRS; CDR2 reads YFSETQ. V was clipped by 4 bases and J by 4 bases; unmatched bases: 10. This CDR3 is built from 19 residues. The chain's CDR3 is CASSPAGLAGGSRTGELFF. In nucleotides, the CDR3 is TGCGCCAGCAGCCCCGCGGGACTAGCGGGAGGGTCGCGCACCGGGGAGCTGTTTTTT.

Many counts were recorded for this clonotype. V is TRBV2 and J is TRBJ1-1; D unresolved. Germline V CDR1 and CDR2: SNHLY, FYNNEI. This CDR3 has 14 residues. V dropped 0 bases and J dropped 4 bases, with 9 bases sitting between them. The CDR3 protein is CASSEAGRITEAFF. DNA for the CDR3: TGTGCCAGCAGTGAAGCGGGAAGGATCACTGAAGCTTTCTTT.

The chain carries TRBV3-1 and TRBJ2-2; 7 bases agree with TRBD2. Unmatched junction bases numbered 2, after V lost 7 bases and J lost 0 bases. This CDR3 is 14 amino acids long. CDR1 is LGHDT, CDR2 YNNKEL, per germline (reference sequence). DNA of the CDR3: TGTGCCAGCATCGGGACTACGAACACCGGGGAGCTGTTTTTT. Protein sequence: CASIGTTNTGELFF.

This clonotype was counted only a few times. The CDR3 DNA reads as TGTGCCAGCTCCGTGACTTGGAAGCGAGTATACAATGAGCAGTTCTTC. Protein: CASSVTWKRVYNEQFF. This chain connects TRBV18 to TRBJ2-1; D uncertain. From germline, CDR1 is KGHSH and CDR2 LQKENI. The CDR3 length is 16 residues. The V gene lost 6 bases and the J gene lost 4 bases, with 19 bases spanning the gap.

The chain employs TRBV20-1 and TRBJ1-4; D perhaps matches TRBD1 (6 bases). The V gene lost 5 bases and the J gene lost 4 bases, with 11 bases spanning the gap. Germline CDR1 DFQATT, CDR2 SNEGSKA (reference sequence). The CDR3 length is 13 residues. The CDR3 bases are TGCAGTGCTGCGCGACAGGATAATGAAAAACTGTTTTTT. Protein: CSAARQDNEKLFF.

This clonotype was seen ten or more times. CDR3 protein: CASGGLYPASTDTQYF. CDR3 DNA sequence: TGTGCCAGCGGGGGATTGTACCCCGCAAGCACAGATACGCAGTATTTT. The chain has TRBV12-3 or TRBV12-4 and TRBJ2-3, with D perhaps assigned TRBD1 or TRBD2 (5 bases each). Trimming left V 8 bases short and J 0 bases short, with 18 bases between. The CDR3 has 16 amino acids.

This clonotype was detected ten times or more. An end of the junction does not agree with germline; a read error may underlie this. The rearrangement links TRBV12-3 or TRBV12-4 to TRBJ2-7; D perhaps matches TRBD1 (6 bases). This CDR3 is 12 amino acids long. DNA of the CDR3: TGTGCCAGCAGGTTAGGGGGATACGAGCAGTACTTC. This sequence encodes CASRLGGYEQYF.

The table lists this clonotype with many counts. This rearrangement joins TRBV5-1 to TRBJ1-5; D perhaps matches TRBD1 (5 bases). There are 15 residues in the CDR3. In germline, CDR1 is SGHRS, CDR2 YFSETQ. Trimming left V 0 bases short and J 0 bases short, with 7 bases between. CDR3 bases: TGCGCCAGCAGCTTGGGGGGCACTAGCAATCAGCCCCAGCATTTT. This encodes CASSLGGTSNQPQHF.

V gene TRBV20-1 combines with J gene TRBJ2-7, with 8 bases lining up with TRBD1. The germline gives CDR1 DFQATT, CDR2 SNEGSKA (reference sequence). With 6 bases clipped from V and 1 base from J, the junction kept 5 bases outside the gene matches. The CDR3 runs 13 residues. This chain's CDR3 is CSAPGQASYEQYF. Here the CDR3 DNA reads TGCAGTGCACCGGGACAGGCATCCTACGAGCAGTACTTC.

This clonotype was seen more than once but under ten times. The V call is TRBV6-1, the J call TRBJ1-3, with 9 bases aligning to TRBD1. CDR3 length: 15 residues. The germline gives CDR1 MNHNS, CDR2 SASEGT. Germline trimming cut 6 bases from V and 6 bases from J; bases unmatched to any gene: 9. Written as DNA, the CDR3 is TGTGCCAGCAGCGACAGGGGGGGGAGAAAAAACACCATATATTTT. Translated: CASSDRGGRKNTIYF.

The chain links TRBV6-5 to TRBJ2-1; unclear D gene. Germline CDR1 and CDR2: MNHEY and SVGAGI. CDR3 length equals 16 residues. V was cut by 3 bases and J by 6 bases, with 18 bases left in between. CDR3 nucleotide sequence: TGTGCCAGCAGTTATACCCCCGGGCCAGCCTCCAATGAGCAGTTCTTC. It is translated as CASSYTPGPASNEQFF.

This clonotype was detected ten times or more. The CDR3 DNA sequence: TGCAGTGCTGCTGCCCTAAATCTCGGGTACGAGCAGTACTTC. Its protein is CSAAALNLGYEQYF. The chain employs TRBV20-1 and TRBJ2-7; D remains unclear. The V and J ends lost 5 bases and 4 bases respectively, with 18 bases between them. The CDR3 loop spans 14 amino acids. Germline loops: CDR1 DFQATT, CDR2 SNEGSKA (reference sequence).

In its sample, this clonotype was seen many times. The CDR3 DNA reads TGCAGTGCCCGAGCGGGAAGCACAGATACGCAGTATTTT. It specifies CSARAGSTDTQYF. The chain recombines TRBV20-1 with TRBJ2-3; 7 bases are a match to TRBD2. J lost 0 bases, V lost 6 bases, and 3 bases had no gene match. Looked up from germline, CDR1 is DFQATT and CDR2 is SNEGSKA (reference sequence). The CDR3 runs to 13 residues.